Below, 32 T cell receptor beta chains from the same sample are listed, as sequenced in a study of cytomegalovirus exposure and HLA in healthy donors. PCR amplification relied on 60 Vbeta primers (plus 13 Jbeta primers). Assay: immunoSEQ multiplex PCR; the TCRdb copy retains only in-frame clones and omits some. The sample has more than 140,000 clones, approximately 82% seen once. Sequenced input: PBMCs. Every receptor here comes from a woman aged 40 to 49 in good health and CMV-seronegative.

The CDR3 loop reads CASSYQGGPDTQYF. The CDR3, as DNA: TGTGCCAGCAGTTACCAAGGGGGACCAGATACGCAGTATTTT. The V call is TRBV6-6, the J call TRBJ2-3; weak D call: TRBD1 (6 bases). The CDR3 length is 14 residues. The V end was cut by 2 bases, the J end by 4 bases, with 10 bases between. CDR1 is MNHNY, CDR2 SVGAGI, per germline (reference sequence).

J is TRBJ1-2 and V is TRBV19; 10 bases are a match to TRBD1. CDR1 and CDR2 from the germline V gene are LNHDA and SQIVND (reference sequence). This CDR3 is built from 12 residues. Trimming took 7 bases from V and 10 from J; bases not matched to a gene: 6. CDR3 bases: TGTGCCAGTAAGGGGACAGGGGCCGTCTACACCTTC. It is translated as CASKGTGAVYTF.

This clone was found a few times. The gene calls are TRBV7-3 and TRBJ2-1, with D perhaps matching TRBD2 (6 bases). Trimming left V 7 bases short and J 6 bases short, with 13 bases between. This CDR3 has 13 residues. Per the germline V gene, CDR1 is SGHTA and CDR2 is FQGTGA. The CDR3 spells CASTRLGSNEQFF. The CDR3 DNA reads TGTGCCAGCACCCGACTCGGGAGCAATGAGCAGTTCTTC.

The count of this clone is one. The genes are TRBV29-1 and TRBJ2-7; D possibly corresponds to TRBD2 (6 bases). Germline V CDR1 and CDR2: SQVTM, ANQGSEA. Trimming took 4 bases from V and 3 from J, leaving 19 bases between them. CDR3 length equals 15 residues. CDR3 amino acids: CSVGPRLSGSYEQYF. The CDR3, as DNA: TGCAGCGTTGGGCCCCGACTATCCGGGAGCTACGAGCAGTACTTC.

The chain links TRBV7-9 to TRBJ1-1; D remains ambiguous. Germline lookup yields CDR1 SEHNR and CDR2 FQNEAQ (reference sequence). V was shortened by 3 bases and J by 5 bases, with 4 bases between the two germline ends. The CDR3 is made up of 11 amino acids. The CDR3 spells CASSFETEAFF. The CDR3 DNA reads TGTGCCAGCAGCTTCGAGACTGAAGCTTTCTTT.

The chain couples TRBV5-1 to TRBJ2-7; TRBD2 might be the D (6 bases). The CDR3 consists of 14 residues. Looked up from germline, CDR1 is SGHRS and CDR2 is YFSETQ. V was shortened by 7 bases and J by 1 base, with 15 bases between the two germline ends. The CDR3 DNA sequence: TGCGCCAGCGGGACGGACTACTTTTCCTACGAGCAGTACTTC. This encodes CASGTDYFSYEQYF.

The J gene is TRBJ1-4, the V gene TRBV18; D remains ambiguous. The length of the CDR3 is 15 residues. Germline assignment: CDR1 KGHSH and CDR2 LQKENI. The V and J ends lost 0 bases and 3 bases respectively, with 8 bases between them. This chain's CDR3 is CASSPPRNSNEKLFF. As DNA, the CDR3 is TGTGCCAGCTCACCACCCCGAAACTCTAATGAAAAACTGTTTTTT.

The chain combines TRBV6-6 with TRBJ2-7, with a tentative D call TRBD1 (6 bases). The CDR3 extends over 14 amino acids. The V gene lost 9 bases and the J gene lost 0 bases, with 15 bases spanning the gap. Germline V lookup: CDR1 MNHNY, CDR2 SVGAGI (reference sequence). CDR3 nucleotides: TGTGCCAGTGGCAGGGGCAGGAGCTCCTACGAGCAGTACTTC. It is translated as CASGRGRSSYEQYF.

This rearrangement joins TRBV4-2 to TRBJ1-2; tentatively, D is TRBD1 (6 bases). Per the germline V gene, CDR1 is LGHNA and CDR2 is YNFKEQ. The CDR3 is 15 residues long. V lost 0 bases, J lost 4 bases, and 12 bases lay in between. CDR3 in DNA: TGTGCCAGCAGCCAAGATCCAGGGGACGTCTATGGCTACACCTTC. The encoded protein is CASSQDPGDVYGYTF.

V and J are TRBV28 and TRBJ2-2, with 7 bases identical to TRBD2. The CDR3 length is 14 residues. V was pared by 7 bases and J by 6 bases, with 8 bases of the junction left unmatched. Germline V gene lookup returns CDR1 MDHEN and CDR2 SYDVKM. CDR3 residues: CASTKAAGPGELFF. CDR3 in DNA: TGTGCCAGCACCAAGGCAGCGGGACCCGGGGAGCTGTTTTTT.

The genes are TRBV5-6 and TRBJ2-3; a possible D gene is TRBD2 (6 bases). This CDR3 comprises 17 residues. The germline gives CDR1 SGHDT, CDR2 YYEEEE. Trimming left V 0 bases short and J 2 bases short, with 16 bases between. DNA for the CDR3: TGTGCCAGCAGCTTGGCCACGAGGGGACTTTCCACAGATACGCAGTATTTT. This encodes CASSLATRGLSTDTQYF.

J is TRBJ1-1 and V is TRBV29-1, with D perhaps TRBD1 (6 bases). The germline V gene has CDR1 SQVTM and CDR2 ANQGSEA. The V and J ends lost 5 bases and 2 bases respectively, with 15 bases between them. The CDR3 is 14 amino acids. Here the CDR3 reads CSVRKYRVNTEAFF. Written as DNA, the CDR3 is TGCAGCGTTCGTAAATACAGGGTCAACACTGAAGCTTTCTTT.

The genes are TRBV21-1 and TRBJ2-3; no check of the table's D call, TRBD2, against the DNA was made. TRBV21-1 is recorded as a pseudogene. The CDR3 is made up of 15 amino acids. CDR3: CASSKDAGSTDTQYF. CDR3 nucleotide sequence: TGTGCCAGCAGCAAAGACGCCGGGAGCACAGATACGCAGTATTTT.

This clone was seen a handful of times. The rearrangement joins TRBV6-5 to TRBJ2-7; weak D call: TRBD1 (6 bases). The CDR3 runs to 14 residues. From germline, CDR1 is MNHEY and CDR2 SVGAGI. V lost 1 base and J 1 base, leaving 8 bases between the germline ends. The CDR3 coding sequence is TGTGCCAGCAGTTACTTGACAGGTTCCTACGAGCAGTACTTC. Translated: CASSYLTGSYEQYF.

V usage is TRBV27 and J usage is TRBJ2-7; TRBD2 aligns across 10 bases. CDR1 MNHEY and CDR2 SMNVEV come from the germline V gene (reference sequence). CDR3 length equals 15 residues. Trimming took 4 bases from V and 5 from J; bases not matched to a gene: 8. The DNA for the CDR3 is TGTGCCAGCAGTTCATCGGGACTAGCGTTTAACGAGCAGTACTTC. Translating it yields CASSSSGLAFNEQYF.

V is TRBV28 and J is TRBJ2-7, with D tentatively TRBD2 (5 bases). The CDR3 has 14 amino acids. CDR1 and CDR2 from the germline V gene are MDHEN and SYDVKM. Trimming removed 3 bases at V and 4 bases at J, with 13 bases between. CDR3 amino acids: CASSFGEREYEQYF. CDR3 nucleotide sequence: TGTGCCAGCAGTTTCGGGGAGAGGGAATACGAGCAGTACTTC.

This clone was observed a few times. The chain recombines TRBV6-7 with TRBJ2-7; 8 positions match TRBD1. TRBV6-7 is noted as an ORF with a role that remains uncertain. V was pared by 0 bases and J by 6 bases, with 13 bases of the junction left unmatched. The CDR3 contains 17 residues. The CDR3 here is CASSYSLVTGGTVEQYF. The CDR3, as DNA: TGTGCCAGCAGTTACTCGTTGGTTACAGGGGGTACGGTCGAGCAGTACTTC.

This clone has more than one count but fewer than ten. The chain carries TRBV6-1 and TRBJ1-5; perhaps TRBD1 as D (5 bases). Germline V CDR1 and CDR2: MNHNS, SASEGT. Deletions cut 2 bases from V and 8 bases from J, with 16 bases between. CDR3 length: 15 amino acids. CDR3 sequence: CASSEFGARSEPQHF. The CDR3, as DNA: TGTGCCAGCAGTGAATTTGGGGCTCGCAGTGAGCCCCAGCATTTT.

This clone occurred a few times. The CDR3 coding sequence is TGCGCCAGCAGCCCTGGACAGGGAGGAAGAAGAGAGACCCAGTACTTC. It codes for CASSPGQGGRRETQYF. This sequence joins TRBV5-1 and TRBJ2-5, with 8 bases matching TRBD1. Germline V lookup: CDR1 SGHRS, CDR2 YFSETQ. With V trimmed by 4 bases and J by 4 bases, 12 bases remained unmatched. This CDR3 has 16 residues. Using reference TRBV5-1 and TRBJ2-5 for the parts outside the CDR3, the full variable domain is KAGVTQTPRYLIKTRGQQVTLSCSPISGHRSVSWYQQTPGQGLQFLFEYFSETQRNKGNFPGRFSGRQFSNSRSEMNVSTLELGDSALYLCASSPGQGGRRETQYFGPGTRLLVL.

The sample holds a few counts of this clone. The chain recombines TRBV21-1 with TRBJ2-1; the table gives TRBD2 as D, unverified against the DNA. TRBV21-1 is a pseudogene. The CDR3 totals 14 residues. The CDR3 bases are TGTGCCAGCAGCAAAGGCCTAGCGGGAAATGAGCAGTTCTTC. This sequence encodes CASSKGLAGNEQFF.

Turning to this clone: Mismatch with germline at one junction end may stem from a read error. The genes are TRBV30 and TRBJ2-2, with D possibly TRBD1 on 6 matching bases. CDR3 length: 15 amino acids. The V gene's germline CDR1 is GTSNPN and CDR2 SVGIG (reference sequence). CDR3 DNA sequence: TGTGCCTGGAATTGGGGCAGGGGAATGCACGGGGAGCTGCTTTTT. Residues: CAWNWGRGMHGELLF. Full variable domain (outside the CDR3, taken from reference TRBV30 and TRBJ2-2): SQTIHQWPATLVQPVGSPLSLECTVEGTSNPNLYWYRQAAGRGLQLLFYSVGIGQISSEVPQNLSASRPQDRQFILSSKKLLLSDSGFYLCAWNWGRGMHGELLFGEGSRLTVL.

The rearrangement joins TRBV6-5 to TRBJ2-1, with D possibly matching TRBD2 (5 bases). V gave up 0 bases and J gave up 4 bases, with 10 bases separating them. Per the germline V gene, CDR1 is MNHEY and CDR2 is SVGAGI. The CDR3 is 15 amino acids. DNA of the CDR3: TGTGCCAGCAGTTACTCGACGGGGAATTACAATGAGCAGTTCTTC. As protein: CASSYSTGNYNEQFF.

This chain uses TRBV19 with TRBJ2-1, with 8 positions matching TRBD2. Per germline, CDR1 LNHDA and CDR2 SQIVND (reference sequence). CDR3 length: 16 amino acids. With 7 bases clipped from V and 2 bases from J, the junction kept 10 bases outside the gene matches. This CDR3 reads CASTRRAGDPYNEQFF. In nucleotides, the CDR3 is TGTGCCAGTACCCGGAGAGCGGGAGACCCCTACAATGAGCAGTTCTTC. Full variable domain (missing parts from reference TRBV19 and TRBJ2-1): DGGITQSPKYLFRKEGQNVTLSCEQNLNHDAMYWYRQDPGQGLRLIYYSQIVNDFQKGDIAEGYSVSREKKESFPLTVTSAQKNPTAFYLCASTRRAGDPYNEQFFGPGTRLTVL.

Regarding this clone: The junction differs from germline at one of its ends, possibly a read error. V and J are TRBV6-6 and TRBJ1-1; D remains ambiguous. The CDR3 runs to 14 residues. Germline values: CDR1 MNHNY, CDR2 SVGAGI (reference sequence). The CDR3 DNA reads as TGTACCAGCAGTTACCCGGGCGAGGGCACTGAAGCTTTCTTT. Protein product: CTSSYPGEGTEAFF.

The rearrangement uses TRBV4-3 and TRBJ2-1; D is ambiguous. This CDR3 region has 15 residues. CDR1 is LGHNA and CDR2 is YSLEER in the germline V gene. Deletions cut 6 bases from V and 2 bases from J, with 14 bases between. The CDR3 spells CASRPTPDTYNEQFF. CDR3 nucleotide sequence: TGCGCCAGCAGGCCCACTCCCGACACCTACAATGAGCAGTTCTTC.

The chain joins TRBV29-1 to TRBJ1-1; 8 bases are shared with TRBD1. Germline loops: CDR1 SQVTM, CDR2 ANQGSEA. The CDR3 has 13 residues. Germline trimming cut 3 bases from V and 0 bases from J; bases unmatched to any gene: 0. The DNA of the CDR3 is TGCAGCGTTGAGGACAGGGTGAACACTGAAGCTTTCTTT. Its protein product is CSVEDRVNTEAFF. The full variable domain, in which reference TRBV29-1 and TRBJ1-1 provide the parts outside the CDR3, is SAVISQKPSRDICQRGTSLTIQCQVDSQVTMMFWYRQQPGQSLTLIATANQGSEATYESGFVIDKFPISRPNLTFSTLTVSNMSPEDSSIYLCSVEDRVNTEAFFGQGTRLTVV.

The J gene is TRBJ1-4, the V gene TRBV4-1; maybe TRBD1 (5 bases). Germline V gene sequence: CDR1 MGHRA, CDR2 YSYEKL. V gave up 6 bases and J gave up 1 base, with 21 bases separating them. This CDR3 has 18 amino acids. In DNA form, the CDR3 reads TGCGCCAGCAGAGCTATAGGGGCTTGGCGTAGAACTAATGAAAAACTGTTTTTT. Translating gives CASRAIGAWRRTNEKLFF.

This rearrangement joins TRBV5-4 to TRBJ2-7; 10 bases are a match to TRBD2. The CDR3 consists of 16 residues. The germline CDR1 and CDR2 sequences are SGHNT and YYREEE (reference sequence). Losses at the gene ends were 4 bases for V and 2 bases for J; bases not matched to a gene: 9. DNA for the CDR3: TGTGCCAGCAGCGCCACGACTAGCGGGTACCCCTACGAGCAGTACTTC. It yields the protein CASSATTSGYPYEQYF.

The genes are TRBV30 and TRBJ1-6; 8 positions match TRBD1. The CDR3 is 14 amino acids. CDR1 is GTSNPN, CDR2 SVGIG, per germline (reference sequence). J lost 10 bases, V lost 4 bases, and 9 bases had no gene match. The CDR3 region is CAWITGTGGSPLHF. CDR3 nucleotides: TGTGCCTGGATTACCGGGACAGGAGGGTCACCCCTCCACTTT.

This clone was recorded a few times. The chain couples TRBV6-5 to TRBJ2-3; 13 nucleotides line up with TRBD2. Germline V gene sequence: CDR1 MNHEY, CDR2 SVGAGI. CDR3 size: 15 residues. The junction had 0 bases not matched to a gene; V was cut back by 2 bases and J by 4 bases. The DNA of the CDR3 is TGTGCCAGCAGTTACGGACTAGCGGGAGCAGATACGCAGTATTTT. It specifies CASSYGLAGADTQYF.

The CDR3, as DNA: TGTGCCAGTAGTATTATGGGGGAGGGCCTCGGCGAGCAGTACTTC. Translated, it gives CASSIMGEGLGEQYF. This chain uses TRBV19 with TRBJ2-7; 7 bases line up with TRBD2. CDR3 length: 15 residues. V shed 3 bases and J 6 bases; nucleotides not matched to a gene: 11. Germline CDR1 is LNHDA and CDR2 is SQIVND (reference sequence).

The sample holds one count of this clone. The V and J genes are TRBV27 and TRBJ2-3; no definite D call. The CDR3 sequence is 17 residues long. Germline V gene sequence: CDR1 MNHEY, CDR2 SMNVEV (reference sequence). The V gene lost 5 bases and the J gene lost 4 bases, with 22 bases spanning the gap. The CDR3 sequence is CASSPLGKTSRADTQYF. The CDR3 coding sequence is TGTGCCAGCAGTCCCCTGGGTAAGACCTCACGGGCAGATACGCAGTATTTT.